This T cell receptor (beta chain) stems from a study of T cells in Graves' hyperthyroidism and ophthalmopathy. Investigators excluded patients with uncontrolled infection, other autoimmune disease, pregnancy or lactation. Fresh peripheral blood, about 9.9 ml, yielded the PBMCs. Per germline, CDR1 MNHEY and CDR2 SMNVEV (reference sequence). V dropped 6 bases and J dropped 6; count of bases not matched to a gene: 7. CDR3 length: 15 amino acids. TCR beta CDR3 region amplification was performed from RNA transcripts. HTBI primers were employed in a first-round RT-PCR of the TCR CDR3. TCRdb ran MiXCR on the multiplex PCR reads and lists one entry per CDR3 protein. The sample has 500,000 to 650,000 distinct CDR3 sequences, approximately 17% seen once; the top ten hold roughly a sixth. Whole-study findings and limits: Blood also held most thyroid clonotypes expanded beyond 0.001.

This clonotype was counted at least ten times. Antigen unknown. The rearrangement joins TRBV27 to TRBJ2-1; the match to TRBD2 covers 11 bases. The sequenced sample consisted of blood. The clonotype was recovered from a woman younger than 35 with Graves' ophthalmopathy. CDR3 sequence reads: CASSVSGRGRNEQFF. CDR3 in DNA: TGTGCCAGCAGCGTTAGCGGGAGGGGTCGCAATGAGCAGTTCTTC.